The source of this T cell receptor (beta chain) is a study of cytomegalovirus exposure and HLA in healthy donors. Study-level findings and limits: A previous analysis found most TCR beta V segments productive roughly 90% or roughly 30% of the time.

Remarks on this clone: Its specificity is not known.

Germline V gives CDR1 SEHNR, CDR2 FQNEAQ (reference sequence). V gave up 0 bases and J gave up 3 bases, with 6 bases separating them. There are 13 residues in the CDR3. Primers: 60 Vbeta forward and 13 Jbeta reverse. Assay: immunoSEQ multiplex PCR; the TCRdb copy retains only in-frame clones and omits some. This sample's table reports 65,000 to 85,000 clones. The J gene is TRBJ2-7, the V gene TRBV7-9; no firm D call. This receptor was taken from a female donor in good health and CMV-seropositive. Sequenced input: PBMCs. CDR3 amino acids: CASSLAFFYEQYF. CDR3 DNA: TGTGCCAGCAGCTTAGCGTTCTTCTACGAGCAGTACTTC.